The rows below give T cell receptor beta chains drawn from one sample of a study of T cell repertoires in cytomegalovirus infection. No antigen is known for these receptors. TCRdb reprocessed the reads with MiXCR, giving one entry per CDR3 protein. The sample lists some 500,000 distinct CDR3 sequences; just under 40% were seen once. This sample comprised cultured PBMCs, obtained from culture after CMV antigen stimulation. These receptors were taken from a human donor in good health (CMV status not recorded). Some clones in this sample may be carry-over from other donors' samples. The CDR3 runs from the conserved cysteine through the conserved F or W. D genes are given only for firm matches. Some rows mark clone size as missing; the rest say once, few, many or name a class of expanded clone.

j_gene	v_gene	abundance	d_gene	CDR3aa	CDR3nt
TRBJ2-5	TRBV7-9	-	TRBD1	CASSLVPGQGAWETQYF	TGTGCCAGCAGCTTAGTCCCGGGACAGGGGGCTTGGGAGACCCAGTACTTC
TRBJ2-3	TRBV19	-	TRBD1	CASRGTGGSGQYF	TGTGCCAGTAGAGGGACAGGAGGTTCGGGGCAGTATTTT
TRBJ1-1	TRBV7-8	few	-	CASSPMAGLNTEAFF	TGTGCCAGCAGCCCAATGGCAGGGCTCAACACTGAAGCTTTCTTT
TRBJ1-3	TRBV9	-	-	CASSVLVQVFSGNTIYF	TGTGCCAGCAGCGTCCTCGTACAGGTCTTCTCTGGAAACACCATATATTTT
TRBJ1-5	TRBV11-2	many	-	CASSSLPNQPQHF	TGTGCCAGCAGCTCCCTACCAAATCAGCCCCAGCATTTT
TRBJ1-2	TRBV5-6	-	-	CASSPTGRYGYTF	TGTGCCAGCAGCCCGACAGGACGATATGGCTACACCTTC
TRBJ2-7	TRBV12-3/TRBV12-4	few	-	CASSLTVLGAYEQYF	TGTGCCAGCAGTTTGACGGTACTTGGGGCCTACGAGCAGTACTTC
TRBJ2-1	TRBV11-2	-	-	CASSPRPGLTYNEQFF	TGTGCCAGCAGCCCAAGGCCGGGCCTAACCTACAATGAGCAGTTCTTC
TRBJ1-5	TRBV6-1	few	-	CASSEALGLNQPQHF	TGTGCCAGCAGTGAAGCTCTAGGTTTAAATCAGCCCCAGCATTTT
TRBJ2-6	TRBV7-9	-	-	CASSPSPRTARANVLTF	TGTGCCAGCAGCCCCTCACCCCGGACAGCGAGGGCCAACGTCCTGACTTTC
TRBJ1-2	TRBV19	-	-	CASLRGVAEYGYTF	TGTGCCAGTCTCCGAGGGGTGGCGGAGTATGGCTACACCTTC
TRBJ2-1	TRBV4-2	once	TRBD2	CASSQEGWGGGIEQFF	TGTGCCAGCAGCCAAGAGGGGTGGGGCGGGGGGATTGAGCAGTTCTTC
TRBJ1-1	TRBV4-1	-	-	CASRTNREKSEAFF	TGCGCCAGCCGCACCAACAGGGAGAAATCTGAAGCTTTCTTT
TRBJ2-3	TRBV28	-	TRBD2	CASSFPSTSSRTDTQYF	TGTGCCAGCAGTTTCCCTTCGACTAGCAGCCGTACAGATACGCAGTATTTT
TRBJ2-5	TRBV4-3	-	TRBD2	CASSHLPGLAEETQYF	TGCGCCAGCAGCCATCTACCGGGACTAGCGGAAGAGACCCAGTACTTC
TRBJ2-4	TRBV12-3/TRBV12-4	-	-	CASSPGQRGVQYF	TGTGCCAGCAGCCCCGGACAGAGGGGCGTTCAGTACTTC
TRBJ2-1	TRBV11-2	-	TRBD2	CASSKKGAGGGNEQFF	TGTGCCAGCAGCAAAAAGGGAGCGGGAGGAGGAAATGAGCAGTTCTTC
TRBJ1-5	TRBV7-6	-	-	CASSFSRWASNQPQHF	TGTGCCAGCAGCTTTTCTCGGTGGGCGAGCAATCAGCCCCAGCATTTT
TRBJ2-3	TRBV7-9	few	-	CASNSPKQGSTDTQYF	TGTGCCAGCAACTCCCCAAAGCAGGGAAGCACAGATACGCAGTATTTT
TRBJ1-1	TRBV12-3/TRBV12-4	-	-	CASGRDGMNTEAFF	TGTGCCAGCGGGAGGGACGGCATGAACACTGAAGCTTTCTTT
TRBJ1-1	TRBV28	once	TRBD1	CASSSPGGWVRPEAFF	TGTGCCAGCAGTTCCCCAGGGGGGTGGGTTCGACCTGAAGCTTTCTTT
TRBJ2-1	TRBV7-2	-	TRBD2	CASSIAGARVNEQFF	TGTGCCAGCAGCATAGCGGGGGCGCGGGTGAATGAGCAGTTCTTC